Listed here are 3 T cell receptor beta chains from one sample, sequenced in a study of blood T cell repertoires in COVID-19. Profiled with immunoSEQ multiplex PCR; TCRdb holds only in-frame clones, not every one. The sample has approximately 250,000 clones; approximately 90% are singletons. Sequencing input: PBMCs or T cells enriched from blood (not recorded which). Source of these receptors: a man aged 35 to 55 who had been exposed to COVID-19.

This clone appeared once. The chain has TRBV6-5 and TRBJ1-1; 9 bases agree with TRBD1. This CDR3 has 15 residues. V shed 2 bases, J shed 3 bases, and the junction held 4 bases outside the gene matches. Germline CDR1 is MNHEY and CDR2 is SVGAGI. This CDR3 reads CASSYRQGEDTEAFF. Written as DNA, the CDR3 is TGTGCCAGCAGTTACCGACAGGGGGAGGACACTGAAGCTTTCTTT.

This chain links TRBV9 with TRBJ2-5, with 9 nucleotides matching TRBD2. CDR1 is SGDLS and CDR2 is YYNGEE in the germline V gene. The CDR3 sequence is 15 residues long. The V and J ends lost 0 bases and 5 bases, in that order; junction bases with no gene match: 5. The CDR3: CASSVAQSGRETQYF. The DNA of the CDR3 is TGTGCCAGCAGCGTAGCACAGAGCGGGAGGGAGACCCAGTACTTC.

The chain combines TRBV19 with TRBJ1-1; D ambiguous. The germline CDR1 and CDR2 sequences are LNHDA and SQIVND (reference sequence). The CDR3 runs to 14 residues. V was trimmed by 5 bases and J by 6 bases, leaving 16 bases between them. CDR3 nucleotides: TGTGCCAGTAGTTCCCGAACTCTGGGCCCTGAAGCTTTCTTT. Encoded protein: CASSSRTLGPEAFF.